This T cell receptor (beta chain) was documented in a study of cytomegalovirus exposure and HLA in healthy donors. Study-wide findings and caveats: In a later analysis, parvovirus B19, influenza, CMV and Epstein-Barr virus appeared linked to several top co-occurrence clusters.

Both 60 Vbeta primers and 13 Jbeta primers went into the PCR. The method was immunoSEQ multiplex PCR; TCRdb's version includes in-frame clones alone and lacks a portion of them. The top ten clones hold around 2% of a sample with more than 200,000 clones, over 75% of them seen once. Healthy bone marrow donors made up the donors. Comment on this clone: The antigen remains unidentified.

The CDR3 length is 16 residues. CDR1 and CDR2 (germline): SGDLS, YYNGEE. Deletions cut 3 bases from V and 4 bases from J, with 19 bases between. Sequenced material: PBMCs. This rearrangement joins TRBV9 to TRBJ1-2; D might be TRBD1 (5 bases). The sequence came from a man between 18 and 35 years old in good health and CMV-seronegative. The CDR3 here is CASSEGMGFSSYGYTF. DNA for the CDR3: TGTGCCAGCAGCGAGGGGATGGGGTTTAGTTCCTATGGCTACACCTTC.